The TCR beta chain under discussion was sequenced for a study of blood T cell repertoires in COVID-19. For the study at large: Italy, Spain and the United States were the sources of the convalescent and acute COVID-19 samples. Sources were T cells, B-cell-depleted T cells, or PBMCs; the material itself was cDNA or gDNA.

In the authors' methods: Cell counts per sample came from amplifying reference gene primers. Some clones are missing from TCRdb's copy, which holds only in-frame ones; the method was immunoSEQ multiplex PCR. V and J calls plus clone size are reproduced from that table; the DNA served to infer D and trimming. The data contain tens of thousands of clones, approximately 90% of them singletons. In germline, CDR1 is SGHNT, CDR2 YENEEA. Trimming cost V 5 bases and J 2 bases; bases outside gene matches: 5. CDR3 length equals 15 residues. This chain connects TRBV11-3 to TRBJ2-2; TRBD2 agrees at 7 bases. This TCR was recovered from a woman in her 70s with active COVID-19. Input material: peripheral blood. The DNA for the CDR3 is TGTGCCAGCAGCCCTCGACTAGCAAACACCGGGGAGCTGTTTTTT. It codes for CASSPRLANTGELFF.